This T cell receptor beta chain was obtained from a study of glioma-infiltrating T cells. The iRepertoire nested amplicon-rescue multiplex PCR amplified TCR alpha and beta CDR3s from RNA. TCRdb recomputed calls from the multiplex PCR reads with MiXCR, one row per CDR3 protein. The sample shows 300,000 to 450,000 distinct CDR3 sequences, 41% of them seen only once. The V gene's germline CDR1 is DFQATT and CDR2 SNEGSKA (reference sequence). The CDR3 has 13 residues. Trimming shortened V by 1 base and J by 2 bases, and 9 bases separated the two germline ends. This clonotype was observed at least ten times.

The gene calls are TRBV20-1 and TRBJ2-7, with D perhaps TRBD2 (5 bases). The TCR was taken from a human donor with low-grade glioma or glioblastoma, undergoing nonglioma brain surgery, or in good health (not recorded which). The sequencing input was glioma tissue, nonneoplastic brain tissue, or PBMCs (not recorded which). The CDR3 spells CSARVVGTYEQYF. In DNA form, the CDR3 reads TGCAGTGCTAGAGTGGTCGGGACCTACGAGCAGTACTTC.